This passage covers 15 T cell receptor beta chains from one sample sequenced in a study of beta chain features in type 1 diabetes (dated by TCRdb to the late 2010s). The method behind the library was the immunoSEQ multiplex PCR assay. The entire isolated RNA was reverse transcribed using the High Capacity cDNA Reverse Transcription Kit, and thus expressed TCRB transcripts were sequenced. TCRdb took over this immuneACCESS table, retaining in-frame rearrangements with V and J assigned. Such tables are incomplete; in checked studies, under half of the missing clones stem from an unresolved V gene, and the remainder is unexplained. Here the sample has 850,000 to 900,000 clones; roughly 15% occur a single time. The ten most abundant clones make up 0.023% of the sample. What was sequenced was naive CD4+ T cells from blood. The cell subset or site label of this sample denotes: true naive CD4+ T cells. These receptors originate from a woman younger than 35 in good health.

The sample holds a few counts of this clone. The chain recombines TRBV7-6 with TRBJ2-6, with 8 bases matching TRBD2. V trimming: 2 bases; J trimming: 2 bases; junction bases outside the gene matches: 2. Germline CDR1 SGHVS, CDR2 FNYEAQ. The CDR3 has 16 residues. The chain's CDR3 is CASSLSAGAGANVLTF. The CDR3 nucleotides read TGTGCCAGCAGCTTATCAGCGGGAGCTGGGGCCAACGTCCTGACTTTC. The full variable domain, completed using reference TRBV7-6 and TRBJ2-6, is GAGVSQSPRYKVTKRGQDVALRCDPISGHVSLYWYRQALGQGPEFLTYFNYEAQQDKSGLPNDRFSAERPEGSISTLTIQRTEQRDSAMYRCASSLSAGAGANVLTFGAGSRLTVL.

This rearrangement joins TRBV5-1 to TRBJ2-3; 10 positions agree with TRBD2. CDR1 and CDR2 (germline): SGHRS, YFSETQ. The J segment lost 4 bases and the V segment lost 0 bases, leaving 11 bases of the junction unmatched. The CDR3 totals 18 residues. CDR3 residues: CASSLAITSGIRADTQYF. CDR3 coding DNA: TGCGCCAGCAGCTTGGCGATTACTAGCGGGATAAGGGCAGATACGCAGTATTTT.

This rearrangement joins TRBV7-2 to TRBJ1-5, with 10 positions matching TRBD1. The CDR3 has 13 amino acids. Looked up from germline, CDR1 is SGHTA and CDR2 is FQGNSA. Losses at the gene ends were 5 bases for V and 6 bases for J; bases not matched to a gene: 1. The CDR3 loop is CASSDRGRQPQHF. CDR3 coding DNA: TGTGCCAGCAGCGACAGGGGGCGTCAGCCCCAGCATTTT.

This chain uses TRBV10-3 with TRBJ1-2, with TRBD1 identical over 7 bases. Germline V lookup: CDR1 ENHRY, CDR2 SYGVKD. This CDR3 is 14 amino acids long. V was pared by 2 bases and J by 4 bases, with 4 bases of the junction left unmatched. The CDR3 reads CAISEGQATYGYTF. In DNA form, the CDR3 reads TGTGCCATCAGTGAGGGACAGGCCACCTATGGCTACACCTTC.

This clone was seen more than once but under ten times. The CDR3 loop is CASSADRRRGELFF. CDR3 nucleotide sequence: TGTGCCAGCAGCGCCGACAGGCGCAGGGGGGAGCTGTTTTTT. The J gene is TRBJ2-2, the V gene TRBV7-2; D is perhaps TRBD1 (6 bases). There are 14 residues in the CDR3. Trimming took off 5 bases at V and 8 bases at J, with 15 bases between the two ends. Germline assignment: CDR1 SGHTA and CDR2 FQGNSA.

The chain uses TRBV28 and TRBJ1-5, with D hard to call. The CDR3 length is 14 residues. From germline, CDR1 is MDHEN and CDR2 SYDVKM. The ends were cut back, 7 bases at V and 0 bases at J, with 10 bases in the middle. The CDR3 DNA reads as TGTGCCAGCATAGCGGGATATAGCAATCAGCCCCAGCATTTT. As protein: CASIAGYSNQPQHF.

This clone appeared a few times. V usage is TRBV2 and J usage is TRBJ1-3; tentative D call: TRBD1 (6 bases). Trimming cost V 6 bases and J 11 bases, with 17 bases left between them. Germline V lookup: CDR1 SNHLY, CDR2 FYNNEI. CDR3 length equals 13 residues. The chain's CDR3 is CASRERQDKAIYF. The CDR3, as DNA: TGTGCCAGCAGGGAACGACAGGACAAGGCCATATATTTT.

The chain combines TRBV5-1 with TRBJ2-5; D is perhaps TRBD1 or TRBD2 (5 bases each). Germline V gene sequence: CDR1 SGHRS, CDR2 YFSETQ. Trimming took 0 bases from V and 5 from J, leaving 17 bases between them. The CDR3 extends over 16 amino acids. In DNA, the CDR3 is TGCGCCAGCAGCTTGGGGGTCGACAGCCCGGGGGAGACCCAGTACTTC. This translates into CASSLGVDSPGETQYF.

V usage is TRBV7-9 and J usage is TRBJ2-1, with D unclear. The germline gives CDR1 SEHNR, CDR2 FQNEAQ (reference sequence). The CDR3 sequence is 13 residues long. V dropped 5 bases and J dropped 5 bases, with 10 bases sitting between them. This chain's CDR3 is CASSTLTNNEQFF. In nucleotides, the CDR3 is TGTGCCAGCAGCACATTGACCAACAATGAGCAGTTCTTC.

The J gene is TRBJ2-3, the V gene TRBV4-2; TRBD2 might be the D (5 bases). Per the germline V gene, CDR1 is LGHNA and CDR2 is YNFKEQ. The CDR3 has 16 residues. V was clipped by 1 base and J by 1 base, with 12 bases between them. The CDR3 sequence is CASSQAQNGGTDTQYF. The CDR3 nucleotides read TGTGCCAGCAGCCAAGCCCAGAACGGGGGCACAGATACGCAGTATTTT.

This clone appeared a few times. The V gene is TRBV11-2, the J gene TRBJ2-1; D uncertain. The CDR3 is made up of 13 amino acids. Germline CDR1 reads SGHAT; CDR2 reads FQNNGV. Trimming removed 5 bases from V and 4 bases from J, with 9 bases in between. CDR3: CASSPTGYNEQFF. CDR3 DNA: TGTGCCAGCAGCCCTACCGGATACAATGAGCAGTTCTTC. Full variable domain (remainder filled in from reference TRBV11-2 and TRBJ2-1): EAGVAQSPRYKIIEKRQSVAFWCNPISGHATLYWYQQILGQGPKLLIQFQNNGVVDDSQLPKDRFSAERLKGVDSTLKIQPAKLEDSAVYLCASSPTGYNEQFFGPGTRLTVL.

This clone was observed a handful of times. The chain combines TRBV5-4 with TRBJ1-1; D gene unclear. CDR3 length: 15 residues. Germline CDR1 reads SGHNT; CDR2 reads YYREEE (reference sequence). V shed 4 bases and J shed 5 bases, with 18 bases lying between them. CDR3 in DNA: TGTGCCAGCAGCCCCGCAGGAGTAATTAGTACTGAAGCTTTCTTT. It yields the protein CASSPAGVISTEAFF.

The chain recombines TRBV7-2 with TRBJ2-7, with D possibly being TRBD1 (6 bases). V gave up 5 bases and J gave up 3 bases, with 20 bases separating them. The germline gives CDR1 SGHTA, CDR2 FQGNSA. The CDR3 sequence is 16 residues long. CDR3 protein: CASSPASSGEYYEQYF. The CDR3 bases are TGTGCCAGCAGCCCCGCCAGTTCAGGGGAGTACTACGAGCAGTACTTC.

A word on this clone: Other DNA sequences in this sample translate to the same CDR3. The CDR3 nucleotides are TGTGCCAGCAGCTTAGGGGGGAAAGAGACCCAGTACTTC. It codes for CASSLGGKETQYF. The chain uses TRBV7-8 and TRBJ2-5; D is possibly TRBD1 or TRBD2 (5 bases each). The CDR3 consists of 13 residues. Germline V CDR1 and CDR2: SGHVS, FQNEAQ. V was pared by 1 base and J by 3 bases, with 6 bases between.

The chain combines TRBV28 with TRBJ2-3, with unresolved D. Between the trimmed V and J ends, which lost 8 bases and 2 bases, there was a span of 8 bases. CDR1 is MDHEN, CDR2 SYDVKM, per germline. The CDR3 totals 12 residues. CDR3 coding DNA: TGTGCCAGCGGGATCATCACAGATACGCAGTATTTT. It yields the protein CASGIITDTQYF.